The TCR beta chain described here comes from a study of CD8 T cells in Susac syndrome. With random hexamers, reverse transcription was performed on roughly 0.5 to 1 ug of RNA. Amplification of TCR beta CDR3 was carried out by immunoSEQ multiplex PCR, which covered 54 Vbeta and 13 Jbeta segments. TCRdb called the immunoSEQ multiplex PCR reads again in MiXCR, with one record for every CDR3 protein. The profile covers roughly 160,000 distinct CDR3 sequences, with more than 90% appearing a single time and roughly 0.15% taken by the ten largest. The authors negatively isolated CD8+ and CD4+ T cells and FACS-enriched TEMRA cells. J was trimmed by 5 bases and V by 6 bases; bases with no gene match: 5. The CDR3 runs to 13 residues. Germline V CDR1 and CDR2: SNHLY, FYNNEI.

Sequenced input: CD4+ T cells from PBMCs. This clonotype was obtained from a human donor in good health. The chain links TRBV2 to TRBJ2-3; 7 bases map to TRBD2. The CDR3 nucleotides are TGTGCCAGCAGCCCAGGACTAGAAGATACGCAGTATTTT. Its translation is CASSPGLEDTQYF.